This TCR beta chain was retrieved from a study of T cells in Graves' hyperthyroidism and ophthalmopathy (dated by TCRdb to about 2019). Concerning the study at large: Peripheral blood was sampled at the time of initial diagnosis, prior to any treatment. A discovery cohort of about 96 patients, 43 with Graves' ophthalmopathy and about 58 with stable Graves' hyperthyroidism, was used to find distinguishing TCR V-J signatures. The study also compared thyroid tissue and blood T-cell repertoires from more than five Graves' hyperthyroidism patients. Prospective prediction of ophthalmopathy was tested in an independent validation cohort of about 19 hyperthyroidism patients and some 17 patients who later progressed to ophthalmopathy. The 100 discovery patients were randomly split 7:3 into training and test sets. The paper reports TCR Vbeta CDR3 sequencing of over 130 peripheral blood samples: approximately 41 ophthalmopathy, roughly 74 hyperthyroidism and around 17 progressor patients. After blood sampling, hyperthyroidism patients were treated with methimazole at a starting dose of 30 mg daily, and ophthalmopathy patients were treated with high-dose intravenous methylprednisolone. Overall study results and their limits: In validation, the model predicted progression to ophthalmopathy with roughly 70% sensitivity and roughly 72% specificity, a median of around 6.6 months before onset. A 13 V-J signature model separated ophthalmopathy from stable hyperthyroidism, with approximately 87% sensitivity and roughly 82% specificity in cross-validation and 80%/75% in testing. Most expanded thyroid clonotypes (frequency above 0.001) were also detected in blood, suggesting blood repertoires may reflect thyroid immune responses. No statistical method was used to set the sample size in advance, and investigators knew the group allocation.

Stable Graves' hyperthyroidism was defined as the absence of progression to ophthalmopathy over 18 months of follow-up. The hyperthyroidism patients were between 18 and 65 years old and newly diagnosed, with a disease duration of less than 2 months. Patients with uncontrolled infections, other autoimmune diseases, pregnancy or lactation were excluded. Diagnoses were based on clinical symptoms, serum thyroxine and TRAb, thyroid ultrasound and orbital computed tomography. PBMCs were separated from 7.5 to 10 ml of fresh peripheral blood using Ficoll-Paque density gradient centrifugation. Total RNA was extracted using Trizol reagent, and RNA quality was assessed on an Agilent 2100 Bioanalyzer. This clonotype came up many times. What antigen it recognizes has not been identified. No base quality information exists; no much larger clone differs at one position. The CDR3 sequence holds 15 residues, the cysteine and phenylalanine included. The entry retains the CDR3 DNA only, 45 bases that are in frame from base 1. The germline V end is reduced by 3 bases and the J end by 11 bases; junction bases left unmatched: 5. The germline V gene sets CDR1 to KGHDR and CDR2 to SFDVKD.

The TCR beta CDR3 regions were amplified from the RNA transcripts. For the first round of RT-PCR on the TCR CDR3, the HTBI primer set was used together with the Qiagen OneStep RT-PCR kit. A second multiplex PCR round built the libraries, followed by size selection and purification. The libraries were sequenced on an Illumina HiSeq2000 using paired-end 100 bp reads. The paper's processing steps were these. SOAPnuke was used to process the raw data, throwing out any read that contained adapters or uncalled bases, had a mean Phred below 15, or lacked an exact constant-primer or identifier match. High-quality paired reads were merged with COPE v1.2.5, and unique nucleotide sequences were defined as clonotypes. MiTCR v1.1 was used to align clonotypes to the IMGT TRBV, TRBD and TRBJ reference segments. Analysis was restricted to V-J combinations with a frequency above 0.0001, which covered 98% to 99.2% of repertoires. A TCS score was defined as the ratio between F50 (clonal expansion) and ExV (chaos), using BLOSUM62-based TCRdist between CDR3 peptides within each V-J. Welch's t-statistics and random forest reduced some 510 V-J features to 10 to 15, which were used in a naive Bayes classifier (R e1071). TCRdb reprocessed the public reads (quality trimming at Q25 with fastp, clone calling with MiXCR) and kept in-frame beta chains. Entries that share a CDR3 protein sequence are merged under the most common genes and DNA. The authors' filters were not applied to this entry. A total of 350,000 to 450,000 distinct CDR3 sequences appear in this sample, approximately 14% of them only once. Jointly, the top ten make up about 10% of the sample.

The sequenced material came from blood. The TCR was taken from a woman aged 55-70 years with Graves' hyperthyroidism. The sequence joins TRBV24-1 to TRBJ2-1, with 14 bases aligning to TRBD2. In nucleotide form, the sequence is TGTGCCACCAGTGATATGGGACTAGCGGGAGATCAGCAGTTCTTC. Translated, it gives CATSDMGLAGDQQFF.